This is a list of T cell receptor beta chains from one sample in a study of beta chain features in type 1 diabetes. Repertoires were generated with immunoSEQ multiplex PCR, while TCRdb's copy carries only in-frame clones and drops some. The sample carries around 260,000 clones, approximately 25% recorded once. The sample was naive CD4+ T cells from blood. These receptor sequences come from a woman in her thirties with type 1 diabetes. CDR3s include the opening cysteine and the closing phenylalanine or tryptophan. A D gene is named only where the DNA matches it firmly. The size entry is marked missing in some rows and otherwise reads once, few, many or a size class.

J gene,clone size,V gene,D gene,CDR3 protein,CDR3 DNA
TRBJ2-1,once,TRBV5-1,NA,CASSEGRVRLGYNEQFF,TGCGCCAGCAGCGAGGGAAGGGTCAGGTTGGGATACAATGAGCAGTTCTTC
TRBJ2-7,NA,TRBV9,TRBD2,CASSGTSGRGGYVKQYF,TGTGCCAGCAGCGGGACTAGCGGGAGAGGGGGCTATGTGAAGCAGTACTTC
TRBJ2-6,NA,TRBV7-2,TRBD1,CASRQGGSSGANVLTF,TGTGCCAGCAGACAGGGGGGAAGCTCTGGGGCCAACGTCCTGACTTTC
TRBJ1-4,NA,TRBV28,TRBD1,CASRTPAGGTEKLFF,TGTGCCAGCAGGACCCCGGCAGGGGGAACTGAAAAACTGTTTTTT
TRBJ2-1,few,TRBV2,TRBD2,CASRKTSGSSNEQFF,TGTGCCAGCAGGAAGACTAGCGGGAGTTCTAATGAGCAGTTCTTC
TRBJ2-1,NA,TRBV11-1,NA,CASSSGYNEQFF,TGTGCCAGCAGCTCCGGTTACAATGAGCAGTTCTTC
TRBJ1-2,NA,TRBV5-4,NA,CASSLAPQGHIWDYGYTF,TGTGCCAGCAGCTTGGCCCCACAAGGACACATCTGGGACTATGGCTACACCTTC
TRBJ2-3,NA,TRBV23-1,NA,CASIGAGCTDTQYF,TGCGCCAGCATAGGGGCGGGATGCACAGATACGCAGTATTTT
TRBJ2-6,NA,TRBV7-2,TRBD2,CASRPGLAGDGANVLTF,TGTGCCAGCAGACCTGGACTAGCGGGAGATGGGGCCAACGTCCTGACTTTC
TRBJ2-5,NA,TRBV11-2,NA,CASSLGTPRVGTQYF,TGTGCCAGCAGCTTAGGGACTCCTAGAGTGGGGACCCAGTACTTC
TRBJ1-4,few,TRBV30,NA,CAWSVTGVGEKLFF,TGTGCCTGGAGTGTTACCGGAGTCGGGGAAAAACTGTTTTTT
TRBJ2-1,NA,TRBV5-4,TRBD1,CASSFTGQGWNEQFF,TGTGCCAGCAGCTTTACTGGACAGGGATGGAATGAGCAGTTCTTC
TRBJ2-1,NA,TRBV4-2,TRBD2,CASRYGLAGAEQFF,TGTGCCAGCAGGTACGGGCTAGCGGGAGCAGAGCAGTTCTTC
TRBJ1-1,few,TRBV29-1,NA,CSVGPSRRNTEAFF,TGCAGCGTTGGACCATCGAGGCGGAACACTGAAGCTTTCTTT
TRBJ1-2,NA,TRBV6-7,NA,CASPGLPGKRSGYTF,TGTGCCAGCCCAGGGCTCCCTGGGAAGCGTAGTGGCTACACCTTC
TRBJ1-2,few,TRBV25-1,TRBD1,CASSAAGQGHGYTF,TGTGCCAGCAGTGCCGCAGGACAGGGCCATGGCTACACCTTC
TRBJ2-4,NA,TRBV19,NA,CASSIGWQGNIQYF,TGTGCCAGTAGTATAGGTTGGCAGGGGAACATTCAGTACTTC
TRBJ2-5,once,TRBV18,NA,CASSPQRGQETQYF,TGTGCCAGCTCACCACAACGGGGCCAAGAGACCCAGTACTTC
TRBJ2-1,NA,TRBV19,TRBD2,CASSRGLAYDEQFF,TGTGCCAGTAGTAGGGGACTAGCGTACGATGAGCAGTTCTTC
TRBJ1-1,NA,TRBV19,NA,CASRKTRNTEAFF,TGTGCCAGTAGAAAAACAAGAAACACTGAAGCTTTCTTT
TRBJ2-1,NA,TRBV5-1,NA,CASRRSSYNEQFF,TGCGCCAGCCGAAGGAGCTCCTACAATGAGCAGTTCTTC
TRBJ2-1,NA,TRBV29-1,TRBD2,CSVVVWASGSNEQFF,TGCAGCGTTGTGGTTTGGGCTAGCGGGAGTAATGAGCAGTTCTTC
TRBJ2-1,few,TRBV7-9,TRBD1,CASSLTDRGHEQFF,TGTGCCAGCAGCTTAACGGACAGGGGACATGAGCAGTTCTTC
TRBJ1-1,NA,TRBV7-9,NA,CASSLGGGSEAFF,TGTGCCAGCAGCTTAGGCGGGGGAAGTGAAGCTTTCTTT
TRBJ1-1,few,TRBV5-1,NA,CASSLGTDEAFF,TGCGCCAGCAGCTTGGGGACAGATGAAGCTTTCTTT
TRBJ1-4,NA,TRBV14,TRBD1,CASSPGQGGLFF,TGTGCCAGCAGCCCGGGACAGGGAGGACTGTTTTTT
TRBJ1-1,few,TRBV29-1,NA,CSVGQENTEAFF,TGCAGCGTTGGACAAGAGAACACTGAAGCTTTCTTT
TRBJ2-7,once,TRBV19,TRBD1,CASSIEDRGQEQYF,TGTGCCAGTAGTATAGAGGACAGGGGGCAAGAGCAGTACTTC
TRBJ2-6,once,TRBV4-1,NA,CASSQPTREVPFSGANVLTF,TGCGCCAGCAGCCAACCTACCAGGGAAGTCCCATTCTCTGGGGCCAACGTCCTGACTTTC
TRBJ2-7,NA,TRBV7-2,NA,CASSRYSYEQYF,TGTGCCAGCAGCCGCTACTCCTACGAGCAGTACTTC
TRBJ2-7,few,TRBV28,TRBD2,CASSSSGSEGFGEQYF,TGTGCCAGCAGTTCTAGCGGGAGTGAAGGGTTCGGCGAGCAGTACTTC
TRBJ1-2,NA,TRBV5-1,NA,CASSLEQANYGYTF,TGCGCCAGCAGCTTGGAACAGGCGAACTATGGCTACACCTTC
TRBJ1-2,few,TRBV29-1,NA,CSVVWGGGYTF,TGCAGCGTTGTTTGGGGAGGTGGCTACACCTTC
TRBJ2-1,few,TRBV4-1,TRBD2,CASSQDGSGNFYEQFF,TGCGCCAGCAGCCAAGACGGTAGCGGGAACTTTTATGAGCAGTTCTTC
TRBJ2-7,NA,TRBV5-6,NA,CASTGYGTLSYEQYF,TGTGCCAGCACCGGATACGGGACACTTTCCTACGAGCAGTACTTC
TRBJ2-2,once,TRBV6-4,NA,CASGRQANTGELFF,TGTGCCAGCGGCCGACAGGCAAACACCGGGGAGCTGTTTTTT
TRBJ1-2,NA,TRBV5-6,NA,CASSLQGVHGYTF,TGTGCCAGCAGTTTACAGGGAGTTCATGGCTACACCTTC
TRBJ2-5,NA,TRBV11-3,TRBD2,CASSPTGGSTQYF,TGTGCCAGCAGCCCCACGGGGGGGTCGACCCAGTACTTC
TRBJ2-5,few,TRBV5-6,NA,CASSLLETQYF,TGTGCCAGCAGCTTGCTAGAGACCCAGTACTTC
TRBJ2-6,few,TRBV5-4,NA,CASSLQVAGANVLTF,TGTGCCAGCAGCTTGCAGGTCGCCGGGGCCAACGTCCTGACTTTC
TRBJ1-1,NA,TRBV11-1,NA,CASSPQGGIAEAFF,TGTGCCAGCAGCCCGCAGGGAGGGATCGCTGAAGCTTTCTTT
TRBJ2-3,few,TRBV6-5,TRBD2,CASSYSGLKAQYF,TGTGCCAGCAGTTACTCGGGACTAAAGGCGCAGTATTTT
TRBJ2-1,NA,TRBV28,NA,CASRKPLRPGHQFF,TGTGCCAGCAGGAAGCCCCTTCGACCGGGACACCAGTTCTTC
TRBJ2-4,NA,TRBV30,NA,CAWGTGLRNIQYF,TGTGCCTGGGGCACTGGACTAAGAAACATTCAGTACTTC